This paragraph reports one TCR beta chain. The sample belongs to a study of T cell changes during pregnancy in multiple sclerosis. Trimming removed 6 bases at V and 0 bases at J, with 6 bases between. Germline loops: CDR1 MNHEY, CDR2 SVGAGI. The CDR3 sequence is 13 residues long. The table came from immunoSEQ multiplex PCR; TCRdb's copy has only in-frame clones and leaves some out. Of about 40,000 clones listed, less than 95% were seen once; the top ten hold over 1.5%. The sample was peripheral blood, taken in the third trimester of pregnancy. The chain employs TRBV6-5 and TRBJ1-5; D gene unclear. The sequence was obtained from a female donor with multiple sclerosis, enrolled in a pregnancy study. The CDR3 DNA reads TGTGCCAGCAGCAGGATTAGCAATCAGCCCCAGCATTTT. It codes for CASSRISNQPQHF.